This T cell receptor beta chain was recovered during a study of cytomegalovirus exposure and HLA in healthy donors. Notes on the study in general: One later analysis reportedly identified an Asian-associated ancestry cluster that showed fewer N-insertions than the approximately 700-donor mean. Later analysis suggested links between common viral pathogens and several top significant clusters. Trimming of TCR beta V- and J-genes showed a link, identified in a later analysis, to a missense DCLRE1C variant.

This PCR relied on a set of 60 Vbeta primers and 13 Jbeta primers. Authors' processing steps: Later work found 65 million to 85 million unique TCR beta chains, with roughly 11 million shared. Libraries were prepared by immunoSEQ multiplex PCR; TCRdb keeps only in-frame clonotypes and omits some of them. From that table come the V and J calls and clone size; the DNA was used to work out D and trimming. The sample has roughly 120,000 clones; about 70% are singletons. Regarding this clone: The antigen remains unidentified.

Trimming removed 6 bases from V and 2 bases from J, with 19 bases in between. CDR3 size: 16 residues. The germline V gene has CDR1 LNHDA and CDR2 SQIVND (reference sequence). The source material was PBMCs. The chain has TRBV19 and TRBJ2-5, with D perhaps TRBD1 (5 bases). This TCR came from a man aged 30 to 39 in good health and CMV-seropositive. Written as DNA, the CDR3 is TGTGCCAGTAGGTGGTCCGACAGCCATCTTCAAGAGACCCAGTACTTC. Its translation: CASRWSDSHLQETQYF.